The present entry profiles one T cell receptor (beta chain) with its context. This sample is drawn from a study of blood T cell repertoires in COVID-19. Authors' processing steps: Reference gene primer amplification yielded estimated nucleated cell counts. Clones were read by immunoSEQ multiplex PCR, and TCRdb kept only the in-frame ones, dropping some. That table gives V, J and clone size, and the DNA gave D and trimming. The sample lists 250,000 to 300,000 clones, approximately 90% seen once, with 3.6% in the top ten. Germline loops: CDR1 LGHNA, CDR2 YSLEER. Trimming stripped 0 bases from V and 4 bases from J, with 15 bases between. The CDR3 extends over 16 amino acids.

This sequence originates from a man younger than 30 with active or convalescent COVID-19. This chain connects TRBV4-3 to TRBJ1-2; no clear D gene. Sequencing was performed on peripheral blood. The DNA for the CDR3 is TGCGCCAGCAGCCAAGATAAGATTCCGCAGGCCTATGGCTACACCTTC. Amino acids: CASSQDKIPQAYGYTF.